Sequencing of this T cell receptor (beta chain) was carried out in a study of identical twins. This clonotype came up a few times. Trimming pared 3 bases from V and 4 bases from J, leaving 13 bases between. Germline lookup yields CDR1 SGHRS and CDR2 YFSETQ. The CDR3 runs 15 residues. Using its own MiXCR run on the 5' RACE reads, TCRdb lists one record per CDR3 protein. Of about 530,000 distinct CDR3 sequences listed, about 22% are singletons. These data are also associated with another study on yellow fever vaccine responses in identical twins.

This chain uses TRBV5-1 with TRBJ1-4, with D hard to call. Sequenced: CD4+ T cells sorted from blood. The source is a woman in her late teens or twenties in good health. CDR3 nucleotide sequence: TGCGCCAGCAGCTCTGAGGTGGCAGTTAATGAAAAACTGTTTTTT. This sequence encodes CASSSEVAVNEKLFF.